Described below is a single TCR beta chain sequence and its context. Its antigen is not identified. The data belong to a study of OX40 agonist ivuxolimab in advanced cancers. Study overall: Three patients, one with hepatocellular carcinoma and two with cutaneous melanoma, achieved partial responses. Findings of the study overall: Dosing at 0.1 to 3.0 mg/kg was accompanied by clonal expansion of CD4+ and CD8+ blood T cells by week 6. CD8+ T cells were the subset that, on average, had more expanded clones than CD4+.

Germline V gene lookup returns CDR1 KGHSH and CDR2 LQKENI. The CDR3 consists of 16 residues. V was trimmed by 6 bases and J by 0 bases, leaving 15 bases between them. Baseline was the first blood sampling point, followed by cycle 4 day 1 and cycle 7 day 1. Generated by immunoSEQ multiplex PCR, the TCRdb table keeps only in-frame clones and is missing some. The sample records 60,000 to 95,000 clones, 70% to 90% being singletons. V usage is TRBV18 and J usage is TRBJ1-5; D gene uncertain. Specimen: CD4+ or CD8+ T cells sorted from blood, collected in a trial of the OX40 agonist ivuxolimab. The receptor comes from an adult with an advanced solid tumor such as melanoma, head and neck, liver or kidney cancer. CDR3 in DNA: TGTGCCAGCTCCCCTCAGGCGCCAGGTAGCAATCAGCCCCAGCATTTT. It encodes CASSPQAPGSNQPQHF.